One T cell receptor (beta chain) is described in this entry. Its matching antigen is unknown. Constant-segment-primed 5'RACE gave TCR alpha and TCR beta cDNA libraries with sample barcodes and UMIs. MiXCR, applied by TCRdb to the 5' RACE reads, yields one record per CDR3 protein. The data hold 350,000 to 500,000 distinct CDR3 sequences, with about a quarter observed a single time. The data belong to a study of T-cell memory formation after mild COVID-19. Study context: Clusters of TCRs were largely donor specific.

The germline gives CDR1 LGHNA, CDR2 YSLEER. The CDR3 has 15 amino acids. Between the trimmed V and J ends, which lost 0 bases and 0 bases, there was a span of 6 bases. Study-wide points: Cross-reactive memory apparently joined, as some responding clones appeared in pre-infection memory. The study found balanced CD4/CD8 in clones contracting day 15 to 85 and a CD4+ lean in later expanders.

The sequenced sample consisted of PBMCs or a T cell subset sorted from them (not recorded which). This TCR came from an adult woman who had mild COVID-19 (a few samples of this study predate the infection). Cell type and time point are not known. The chain couples TRBV4-3 to TRBJ2-1; D unclear. This chain's CDR3 is CASSQDLDSYNEQFF. CDR3 DNA: TGCGCCAGCAGCCAAGATTTGGACTCCTACAATGAGCAGTTCTTC.